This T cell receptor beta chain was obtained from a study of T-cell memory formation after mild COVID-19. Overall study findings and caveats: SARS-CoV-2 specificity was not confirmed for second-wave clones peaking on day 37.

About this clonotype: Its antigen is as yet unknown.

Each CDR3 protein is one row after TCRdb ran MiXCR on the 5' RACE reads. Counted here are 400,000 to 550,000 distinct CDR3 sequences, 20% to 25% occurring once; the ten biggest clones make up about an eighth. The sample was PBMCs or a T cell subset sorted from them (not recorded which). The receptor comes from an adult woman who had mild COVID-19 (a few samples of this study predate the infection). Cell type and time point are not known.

The DNA of the CDR3 is TGTGCCAGCAGTTACGGGCCCGGGTCGTCCTACGAGCAGTACTTC. It yields the protein CASSYGPGSSYEQYF. The chain employs TRBV6-5 and TRBJ2-7; D not resolved. The CDR3 consists of 15 residues. Germline CDR1 reads MNHEY; CDR2 reads SVGAGI. V dropped 2 bases and J dropped 1 base, with 12 bases sitting between them.